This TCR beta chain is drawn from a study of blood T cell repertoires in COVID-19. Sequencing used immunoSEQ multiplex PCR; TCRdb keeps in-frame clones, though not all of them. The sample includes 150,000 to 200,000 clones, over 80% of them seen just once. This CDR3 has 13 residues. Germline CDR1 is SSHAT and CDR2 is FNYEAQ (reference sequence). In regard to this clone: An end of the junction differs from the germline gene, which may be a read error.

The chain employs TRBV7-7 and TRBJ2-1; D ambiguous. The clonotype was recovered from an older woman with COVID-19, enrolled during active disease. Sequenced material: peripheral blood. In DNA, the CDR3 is TGTGCTAGCAGCTTGGAGCTACTGCGTGAGCAGTTCTTC. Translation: CASSLELLREQFF.